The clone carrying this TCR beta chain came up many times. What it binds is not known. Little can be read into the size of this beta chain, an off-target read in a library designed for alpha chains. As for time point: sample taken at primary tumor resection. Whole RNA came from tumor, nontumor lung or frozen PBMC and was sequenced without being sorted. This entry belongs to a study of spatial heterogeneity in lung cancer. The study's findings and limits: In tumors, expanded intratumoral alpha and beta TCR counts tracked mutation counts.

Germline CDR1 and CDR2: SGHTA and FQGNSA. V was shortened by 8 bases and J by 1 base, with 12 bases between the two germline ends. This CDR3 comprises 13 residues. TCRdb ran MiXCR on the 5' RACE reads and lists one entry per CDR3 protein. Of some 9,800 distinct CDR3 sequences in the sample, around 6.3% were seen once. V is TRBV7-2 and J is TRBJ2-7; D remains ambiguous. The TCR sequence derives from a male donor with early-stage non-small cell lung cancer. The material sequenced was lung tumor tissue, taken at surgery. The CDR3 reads CASSPPESYEQYV. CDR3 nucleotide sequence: TGTGCCAGCTCCCCCCCCGAGTCCTACGAGCAGTACGTC.